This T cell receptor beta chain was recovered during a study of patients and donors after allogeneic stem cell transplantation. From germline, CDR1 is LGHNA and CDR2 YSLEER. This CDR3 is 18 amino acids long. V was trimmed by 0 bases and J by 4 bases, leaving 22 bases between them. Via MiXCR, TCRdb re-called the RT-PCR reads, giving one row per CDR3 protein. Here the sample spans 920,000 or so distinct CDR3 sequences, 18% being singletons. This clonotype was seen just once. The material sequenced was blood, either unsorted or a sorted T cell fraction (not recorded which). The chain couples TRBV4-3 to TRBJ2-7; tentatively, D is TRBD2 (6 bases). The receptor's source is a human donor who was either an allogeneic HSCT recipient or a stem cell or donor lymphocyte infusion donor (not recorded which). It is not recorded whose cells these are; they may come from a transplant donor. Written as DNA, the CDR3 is TGCGCCAGCAGCCAAGAAGTCGTTCAGCGTACGGGGAGGTACGAGCAGTACTTC. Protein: CASSQEVVQRTGRYEQYF.